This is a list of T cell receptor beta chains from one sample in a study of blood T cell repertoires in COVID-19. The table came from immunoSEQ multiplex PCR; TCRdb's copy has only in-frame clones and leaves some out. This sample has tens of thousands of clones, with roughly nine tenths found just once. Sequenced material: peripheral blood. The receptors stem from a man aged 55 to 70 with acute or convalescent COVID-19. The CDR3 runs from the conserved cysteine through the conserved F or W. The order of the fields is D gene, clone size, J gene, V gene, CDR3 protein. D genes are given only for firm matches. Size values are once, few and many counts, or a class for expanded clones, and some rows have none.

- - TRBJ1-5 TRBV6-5 CASSYHRNQPQHF
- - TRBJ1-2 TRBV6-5 CASSYSQGDNYGYTF
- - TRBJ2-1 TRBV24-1 CATSDAPLEGHNEQFF
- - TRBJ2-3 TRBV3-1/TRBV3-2 CASSQVRTSVPDTQYF
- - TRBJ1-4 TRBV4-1 CASSQVVATGNEKLFF
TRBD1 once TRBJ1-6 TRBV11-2 CASSHGTGYSPLHF
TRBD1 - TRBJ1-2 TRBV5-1 CASSLVSGQGSGYTF
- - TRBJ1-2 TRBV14 CASSQEGRIGYTF
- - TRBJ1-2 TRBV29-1 CSVGGQPDFYGYTF
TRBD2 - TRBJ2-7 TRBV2 CASRPSGGRRLEQYF
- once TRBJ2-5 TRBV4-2 CASSRYMGPPETQYF
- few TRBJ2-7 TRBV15 CATSRDRGGSSYEQYF
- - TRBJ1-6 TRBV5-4 CASSLGPRSSYNSPLHF
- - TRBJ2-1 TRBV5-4 CASSPGGSYNEQFF
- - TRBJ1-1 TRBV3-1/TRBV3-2 CASRPPWQGSEAFF
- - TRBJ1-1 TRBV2 CASNPRGTEAFF
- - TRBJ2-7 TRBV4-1 CASSQAPQGPTYEQYF
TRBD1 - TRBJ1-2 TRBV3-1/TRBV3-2 CASSQSDSPEYRGDGYTF
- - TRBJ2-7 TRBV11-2 CASSLDTYGVGEQYF
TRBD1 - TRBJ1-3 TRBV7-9 CASSRQGIYSGNTIYF
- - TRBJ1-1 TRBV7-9 CASRDTGMNTEAFF
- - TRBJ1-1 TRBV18 CASRPGTSANTEAFF
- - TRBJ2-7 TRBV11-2 CASSLRAFSYEQYF
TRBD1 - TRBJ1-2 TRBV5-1 CASSLVQGARGYTF
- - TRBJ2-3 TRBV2 CASSERRLDTQYF
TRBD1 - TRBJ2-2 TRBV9 CASSPGTGPTGELFF
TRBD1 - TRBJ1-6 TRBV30 CAWGTGQHNSPLHF
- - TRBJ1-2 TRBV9 CASSVGGDYGYTF
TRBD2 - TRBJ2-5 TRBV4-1 CASSQGSGAGGWETQYF
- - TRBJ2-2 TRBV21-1 CASSLRTLANTGELFF
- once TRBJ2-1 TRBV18 CASSPPGQSSYNEQFF
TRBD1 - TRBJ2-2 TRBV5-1 CASSIGDRGNTGELFF
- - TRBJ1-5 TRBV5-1 CASSSALGQKNSNQPQHF
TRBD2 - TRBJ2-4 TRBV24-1 CATSDPLAGDIQYF
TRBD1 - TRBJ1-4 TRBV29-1 CSVGTGANEKLFF
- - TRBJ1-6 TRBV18 CASSSSQATISPLHF
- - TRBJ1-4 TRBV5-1 CASSLTGVNEKLFF
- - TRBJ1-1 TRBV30 CAWRRNTEAFF
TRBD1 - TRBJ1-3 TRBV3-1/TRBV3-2 CASSQVSDRGLGGNTIYF
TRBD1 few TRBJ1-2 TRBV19 CASSTDRDRDYGYTF
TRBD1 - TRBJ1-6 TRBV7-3 CASSVGTGGNSPLHF
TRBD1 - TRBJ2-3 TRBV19 CASSFGQGINTDTQYF
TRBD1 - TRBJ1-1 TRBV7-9 CASSRGQNTEAFF
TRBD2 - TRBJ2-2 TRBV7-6 CASSLVGGYNTGELFF
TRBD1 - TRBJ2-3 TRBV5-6 CASSPDRGLIDTQYF
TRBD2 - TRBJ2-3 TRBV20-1 CSASKAGGRADTQYF
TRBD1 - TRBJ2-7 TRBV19 CASSVRAGGVEQYF
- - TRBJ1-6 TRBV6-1 CASSAPLQGPNSPLHF
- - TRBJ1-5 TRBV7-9 CASSLGSGNNQPQHF
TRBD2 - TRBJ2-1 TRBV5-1 CASSLLAGGYNEQFF
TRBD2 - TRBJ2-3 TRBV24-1 CATSDPRGEGTDTQYF
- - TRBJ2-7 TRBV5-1 CASSLEGGGVSYEQYF
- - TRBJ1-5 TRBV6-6 CASTRGLGPQHF